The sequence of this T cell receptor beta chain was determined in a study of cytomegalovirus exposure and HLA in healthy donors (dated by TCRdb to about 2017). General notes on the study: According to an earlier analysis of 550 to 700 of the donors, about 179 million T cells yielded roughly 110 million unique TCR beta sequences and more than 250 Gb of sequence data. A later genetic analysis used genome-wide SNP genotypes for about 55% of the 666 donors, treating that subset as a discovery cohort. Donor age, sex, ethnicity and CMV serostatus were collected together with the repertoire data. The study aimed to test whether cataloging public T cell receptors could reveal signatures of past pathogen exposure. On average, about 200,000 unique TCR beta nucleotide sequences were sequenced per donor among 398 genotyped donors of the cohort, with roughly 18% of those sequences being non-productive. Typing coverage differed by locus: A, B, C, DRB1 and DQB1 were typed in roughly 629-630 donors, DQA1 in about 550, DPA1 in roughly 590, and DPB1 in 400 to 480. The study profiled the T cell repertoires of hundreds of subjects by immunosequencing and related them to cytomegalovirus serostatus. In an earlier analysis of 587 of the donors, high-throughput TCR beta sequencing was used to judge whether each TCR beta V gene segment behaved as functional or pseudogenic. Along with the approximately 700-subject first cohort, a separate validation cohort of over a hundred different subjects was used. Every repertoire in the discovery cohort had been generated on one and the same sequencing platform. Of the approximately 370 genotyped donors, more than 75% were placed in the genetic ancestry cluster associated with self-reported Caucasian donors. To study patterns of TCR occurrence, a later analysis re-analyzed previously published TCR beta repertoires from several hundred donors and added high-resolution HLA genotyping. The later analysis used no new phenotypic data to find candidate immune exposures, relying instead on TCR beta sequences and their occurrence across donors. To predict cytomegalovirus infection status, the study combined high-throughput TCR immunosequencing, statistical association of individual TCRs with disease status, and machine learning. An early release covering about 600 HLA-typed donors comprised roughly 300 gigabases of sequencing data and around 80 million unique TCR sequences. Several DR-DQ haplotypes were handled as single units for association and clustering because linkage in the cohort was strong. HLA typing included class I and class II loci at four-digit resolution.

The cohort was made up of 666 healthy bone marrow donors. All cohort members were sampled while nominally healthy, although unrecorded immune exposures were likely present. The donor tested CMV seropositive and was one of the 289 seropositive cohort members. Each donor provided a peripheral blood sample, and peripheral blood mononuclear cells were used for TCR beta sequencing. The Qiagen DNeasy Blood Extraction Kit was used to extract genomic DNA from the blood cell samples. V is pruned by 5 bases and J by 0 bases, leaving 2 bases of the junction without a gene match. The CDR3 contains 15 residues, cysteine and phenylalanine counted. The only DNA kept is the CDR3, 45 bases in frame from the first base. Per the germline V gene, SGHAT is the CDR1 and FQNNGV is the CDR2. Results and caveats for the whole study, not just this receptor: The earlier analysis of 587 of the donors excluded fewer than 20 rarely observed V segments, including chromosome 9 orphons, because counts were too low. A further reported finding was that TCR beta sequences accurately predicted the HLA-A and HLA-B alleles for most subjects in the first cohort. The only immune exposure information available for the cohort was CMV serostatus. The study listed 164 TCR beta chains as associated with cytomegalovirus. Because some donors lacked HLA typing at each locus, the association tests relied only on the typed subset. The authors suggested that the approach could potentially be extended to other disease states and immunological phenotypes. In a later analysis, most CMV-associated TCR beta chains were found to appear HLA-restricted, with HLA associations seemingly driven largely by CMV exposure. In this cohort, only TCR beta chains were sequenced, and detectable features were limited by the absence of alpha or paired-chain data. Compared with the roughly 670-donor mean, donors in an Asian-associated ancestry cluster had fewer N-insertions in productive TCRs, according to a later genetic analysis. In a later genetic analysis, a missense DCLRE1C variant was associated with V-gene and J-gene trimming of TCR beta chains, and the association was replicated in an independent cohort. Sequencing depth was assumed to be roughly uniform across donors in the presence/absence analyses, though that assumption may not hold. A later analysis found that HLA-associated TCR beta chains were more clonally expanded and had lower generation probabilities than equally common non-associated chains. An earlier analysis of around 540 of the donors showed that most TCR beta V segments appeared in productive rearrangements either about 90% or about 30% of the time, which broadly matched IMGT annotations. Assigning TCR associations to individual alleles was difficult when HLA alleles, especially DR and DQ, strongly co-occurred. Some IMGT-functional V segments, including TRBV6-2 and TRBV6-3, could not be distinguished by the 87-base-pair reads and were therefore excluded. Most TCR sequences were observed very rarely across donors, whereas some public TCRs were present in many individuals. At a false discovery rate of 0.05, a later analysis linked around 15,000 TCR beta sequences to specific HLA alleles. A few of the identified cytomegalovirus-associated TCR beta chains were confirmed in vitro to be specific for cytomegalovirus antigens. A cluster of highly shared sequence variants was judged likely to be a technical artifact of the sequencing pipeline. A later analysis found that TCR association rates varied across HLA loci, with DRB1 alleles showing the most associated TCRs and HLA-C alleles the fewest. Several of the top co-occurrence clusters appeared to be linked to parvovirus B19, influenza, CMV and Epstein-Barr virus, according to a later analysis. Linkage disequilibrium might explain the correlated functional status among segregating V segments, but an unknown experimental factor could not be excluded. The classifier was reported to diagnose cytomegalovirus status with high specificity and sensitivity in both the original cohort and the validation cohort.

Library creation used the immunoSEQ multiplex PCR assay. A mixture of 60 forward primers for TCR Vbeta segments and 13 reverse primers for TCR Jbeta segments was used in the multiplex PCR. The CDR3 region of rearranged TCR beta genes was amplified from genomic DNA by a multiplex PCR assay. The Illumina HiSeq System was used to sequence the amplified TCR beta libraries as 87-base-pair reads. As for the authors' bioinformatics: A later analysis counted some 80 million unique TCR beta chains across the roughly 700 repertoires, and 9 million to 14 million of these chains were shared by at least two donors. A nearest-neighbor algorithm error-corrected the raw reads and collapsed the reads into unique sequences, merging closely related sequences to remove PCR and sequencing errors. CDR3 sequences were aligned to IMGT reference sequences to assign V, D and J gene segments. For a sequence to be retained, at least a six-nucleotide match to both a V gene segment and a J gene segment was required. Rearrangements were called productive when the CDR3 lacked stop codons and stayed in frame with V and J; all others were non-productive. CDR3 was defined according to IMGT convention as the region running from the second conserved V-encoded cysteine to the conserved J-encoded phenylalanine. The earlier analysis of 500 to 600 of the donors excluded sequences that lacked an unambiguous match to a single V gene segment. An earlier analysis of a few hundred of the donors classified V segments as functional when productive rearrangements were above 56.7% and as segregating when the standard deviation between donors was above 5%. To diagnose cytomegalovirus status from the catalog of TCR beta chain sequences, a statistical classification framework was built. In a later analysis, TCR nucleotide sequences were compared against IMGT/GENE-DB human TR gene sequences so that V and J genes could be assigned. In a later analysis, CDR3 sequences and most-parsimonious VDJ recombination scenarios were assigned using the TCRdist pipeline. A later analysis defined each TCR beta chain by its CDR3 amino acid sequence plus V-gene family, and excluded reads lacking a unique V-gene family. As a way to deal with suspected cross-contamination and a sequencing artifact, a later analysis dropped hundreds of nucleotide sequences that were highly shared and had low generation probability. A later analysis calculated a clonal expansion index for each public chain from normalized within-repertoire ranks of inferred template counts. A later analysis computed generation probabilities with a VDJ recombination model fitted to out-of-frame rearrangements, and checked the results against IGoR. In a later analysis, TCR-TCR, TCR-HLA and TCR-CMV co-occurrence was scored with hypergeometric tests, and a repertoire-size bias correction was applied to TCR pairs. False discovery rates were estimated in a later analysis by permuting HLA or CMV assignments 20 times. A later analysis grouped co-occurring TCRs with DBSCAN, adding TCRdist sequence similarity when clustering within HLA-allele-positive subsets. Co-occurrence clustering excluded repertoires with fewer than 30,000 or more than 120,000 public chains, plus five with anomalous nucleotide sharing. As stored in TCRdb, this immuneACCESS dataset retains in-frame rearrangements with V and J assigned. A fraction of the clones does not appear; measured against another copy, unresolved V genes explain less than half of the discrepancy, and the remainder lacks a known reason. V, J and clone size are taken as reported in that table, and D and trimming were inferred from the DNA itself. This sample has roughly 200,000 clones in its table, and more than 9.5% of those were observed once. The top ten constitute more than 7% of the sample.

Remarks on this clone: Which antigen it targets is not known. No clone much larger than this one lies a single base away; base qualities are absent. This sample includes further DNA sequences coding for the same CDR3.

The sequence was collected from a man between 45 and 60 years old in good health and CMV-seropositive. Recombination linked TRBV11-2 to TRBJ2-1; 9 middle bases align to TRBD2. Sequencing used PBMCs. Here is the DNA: TGTGCCAGCAGCCTTAGCGGGGGCTCCTACAATGAGCAGTTCTTC. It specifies CASSLSGGSYNEQFF.